The entry that follows covers one T cell receptor (beta chain) sequence. The record originates from a study of cytomegalovirus exposure and HLA in healthy donors. A multiplex PCR was run with 60 Vbeta primers and 13 Jbeta primers. Here immunoSEQ multiplex PCR was the method, and the copy in TCRdb shows in-frame clones only, minus some. The sample contains around 140,000 clones, 60% to 80% of which appear only once. Germline V gives CDR1 KGHSH, CDR2 LQKENI. The trim removed 5 bases at V and 0 bases at J, leaving 6 bases unmatched. The length of the CDR3 is 17 residues. The sequence derives from a woman in her sixties in good health and CMV-seronegative. The J gene is TRBJ1-5, the V gene TRBV18, with 11 positions matching TRBD1. The sample consisted of PBMCs. CDR3 nucleotide sequence: TGTGCCAGCTCAGCCGGGACAGGGGGAACTAGCAATCAGCCCCAGCATTTT. Amino acid sequence: CASSAGTGGTSNQPQHF.